This entry lists 28 T cell receptor beta chains sequenced from one sample in a study of control samples from healthy donors and cancer patients (dated by TCRdb to about 2020). The library was prepared using the immunoSEQ multiplex PCR assay. Drawn from immuneACCESS, this table holds only the in-frame rearrangements with V and J called that TCRdb kept. Clones are partly lost; checked studies trace under half to an unresolved V gene and leave the rest unexplained. This sample has 45,000 to 55,000 clones in its table, and roughly 94% of those were observed once. The top ten clones comprise approximately 2.3% of the sample. Material for sequencing was blood. These receptors were obtained from a man under 40 in good health.

This sequence joins TRBV6-1 and TRBJ2-1; weak D call: TRBD2 (5 bases). The CDR3 runs to 15 residues. The germline V gene encodes CDR1 MNHNS and CDR2 SASEGT. Trimming pared 2 bases from V and 2 bases from J, leaving 10 bases between. CDR3 in amino acids: CASSELASPYNEQFF. Here the CDR3 DNA reads TGTGCCAGCAGTGAATTGGCTAGCCCCTACAATGAGCAGTTCTTC.

The CDR3 region has the DNA TGTGCCAGTAGGCACGGACAGCTTAGCAATCAGCCCCAGCATTTT. Protein: CASRHGQLSNQPQHF. The rearrangement links TRBV19 to TRBJ1-5; maybe TRBD1 (6 bases). Germline V gene sequence: CDR1 LNHDA, CDR2 SQIVND (reference sequence). CDR3 length: 15 amino acids. Trimming took 6 bases from V and 0 from J, leaving 12 bases between them. Full variable domain (remainder filled in from reference TRBV19 and TRBJ1-5): DGGITQSPKYLFRKEGQNVTLSCEQNLNHDAMYWYRQDPGQGLRLIYYSQIVNDFQKGDIAEGYSVSREKKESFPLTVTSAQKNPTAFYLCASRHGQLSNQPQHFGDGTRLSIL.

V gene TRBV11-1 combines with J gene TRBJ2-7; D is perhaps TRBD2 (7 bases). Looked up from germline, CDR1 is SGHAT and CDR2 is FQDESV (reference sequence). This CDR3 has 14 amino acids. V shed 7 bases and J shed 6 bases, with 19 bases lying between them. DNA for the CDR3: TGTGCCAGCACCCCTCGGGGGGCGCGAGCCGAGCAGTACTTC. The encoded protein is CASTPRGARAEQYF.

This clone occurred a few times. This chain joins TRBV30 and TRBJ2-7; 8 bases are shared with TRBD2. The CDR3 contains 14 residues. The V segment lost 5 bases and the J segment 5 bases; nucleotides outside the gene matches: 11. Germline CDR1 reads GTSNPN; CDR2 reads SVGIG (reference sequence). The CDR3 coding sequence is TGTGCCTGGGACTACACGGGAGGGGCGGACGAGCAGTACTTC. Amino acids: CAWDYTGGADEQYF.

The count of this clone is one. The CDR3 DNA is TGTGCCAGCAGCCAAGAACGTACGAGTCTTAGCAATCAGCCCCAGCATTTT. Its translation is CASSQERTSLSNQPQHF. The V gene is TRBV3-1 (or the pseudogene TRBV3-2), the J gene TRBJ1-5; D is ambiguous. The CDR3 loop spans 17 amino acids. CDR1 is LGHDT and CDR2 is YNNKEL in the germline V gene (reference sequence). Trimming removed 0 bases at V and 0 bases at J, with 12 bases between.

Here the CDR3 DNA reads TGTGCCAGCAGTTACGGGCAGGGGGCAGGGTTTACTGAAGCTTTCTTT. Encoded protein: CASSYGQGAGFTEAFF. The chain uses TRBV6-6 and TRBJ1-1, with 8 bases aligning to TRBD1. The CDR3 sequence is 16 residues long. V was pared by 2 bases and J by 5 bases, with 10 bases of the junction left unmatched. CDR1 is MNHNY, CDR2 SVGAGI, per germline (reference sequence).

The rearrangement uses TRBV19 and TRBJ1-5; D ambiguous. CDR3 length: 15 amino acids. Germline V gene data show CDR1 as LNHDA and CDR2 as SQIVND (reference sequence). The V gene lost 1 base and the J gene lost 1 base, with 8 bases spanning the gap. The CDR3 coding sequence is TGTGCCAGTAGTATAGGGGAACTAAGCAATCAGCCCCAGCATTTT. It yields the protein CASSIGELSNQPQHF. Based on the CDR3 plus reference TRBV19 and TRBJ1-5, the full variable domain is DGGITQSPKYLFRKEGQNVTLSCEQNLNHDAMYWYRQDPGQGLRLIYYSQIVNDFQKGDIAEGYSVSREKKESFPLTVTSAQKNPTAFYLCASSIGELSNQPQHFGDGTRLSIL.

This chain links TRBV5-1 with TRBJ2-7, with D possibly TRBD1 on 5 matching bases. V lost 4 bases to trimming and J lost 3 bases, with 20 bases between them. The CDR3 runs to 16 residues. Germline V gives CDR1 SGHRS, CDR2 YFSETQ. CDR3 residues: CASSHYPDSTNYEQYF. CDR3 nucleotide sequence: TGCGCCAGCAGCCATTATCCCGACAGTACAAACTACGAGCAGTACTTC.

The chain is built from TRBV21-1 and TRBJ2-6; the table assigns TRBD1, which was not confirmed against the DNA. TRBV21-1 is a documented pseudogene. The CDR3 loop spans 18 amino acids. The CDR3 DNA follows: TGTGCCAGCAGCAAACCTAGGACAGGGTATTCTGGGGCCAACGTCCTGACTTTC. Translated, it gives CASSKPRTGYSGANVLTF.

This clone was detected once. The chain carries TRBV5-1 and TRBJ2-1, with TRBD2 matching 8 bases. In germline, CDR1 is SGHRS, CDR2 YFSETQ. The CDR3 has 16 amino acids. Trimming removed 1 base from V and 0 bases from J; junction bases left unmatched: 3. In nucleotides, the CDR3 is TGCGCCAGCAGCTTGACCGGGACTAGCTCCTACAATGAGCAGTTCTTC. Amino acids: CASSLTGTSSYNEQFF. The complete variable domain, with remaining parts taken from reference TRBV5-1 and TRBJ2-1, reads KAGVTQTPRYLIKTRGQQVTLSCSPISGHRSVSWYQQTPGQGLQFLFEYFSETQRNKGNFPGRFSGRQFSNSRSEMNVSTLELGDSALYLCASSLTGTSSYNEQFFGPGTRLTVL.

This chain joins TRBV4-3 and TRBJ2-2, with 11 bases lining up with TRBD2. The J segment lost 6 bases and the V segment lost 0 bases, leaving 3 bases of the junction unmatched. Germline V gives CDR1 LGHNA, CDR2 YSLEER. This CDR3 comprises 16 residues. CDR3 DNA sequence: TGCGCCAGCAGCCAAGAACTAGCGGGAGTATCCGGGGAGCTGTTTTTT. Translated: CASSQELAGVSGELFF.

As regards this clone: Other DNA sequences of this sample code for an identical CDR3. The genes are TRBV29-1 and TRBJ1-1; TRBD1 matches 8 bases. CDR1 SQVTM and CDR2 ANQGSEA come from the germline V gene. V trimming: 3 bases; J trimming: 2 bases; junction bases outside the gene matches: 5. This CDR3 has 14 amino acids. The CDR3: CSVDSGTGNTEAFF. In DNA, the CDR3 is TGCAGCGTTGATTCCGGGACAGGTAACACTGAAGCTTTCTTT.

The J gene is TRBJ2-2, the V gene TRBV7-3; 10 nucleotides align to TRBD2. Trimming cost V 5 bases and J 3 bases; bases outside gene matches: 9. Germline V gene sequence: CDR1 SGHTA, CDR2 FQGTGA. The CDR3 loop spans 17 amino acids. CDR3 in amino acids: CASSQSGRAGDTGELFF. CDR3 DNA sequence: TGTGCCAGCAGCCAGAGCGGGAGGGCGGGGGACACCGGGGAGCTGTTTTTT. The variable domain in full, with the rest retrieved from reference TRBV7-3 and TRBJ2-2, is GAGVSQTPSNKVTEKGKYVELRCDPISGHTALYWYRQSLGQGPEFLIYFQGTGAADDSGLPNDRFFAVRPEGSVSTLKIQRTERGDSAVYLCASSQSGRAGDTGELFFGEGSRLTVL.

V is TRBV28 and J is TRBJ2-3; D is ambiguous. The germline V and J ends were trimmed by 6 bases and 5 bases, with 9 bases remaining between them. The CDR3 has 12 amino acids. From germline, CDR1 is MDHEN and CDR2 SYDVKM. The CDR3 coding sequence is TGTGCCAGCAGCCAACTTAGAGATACGCAGTATTTT. Translating gives CASSQLRDTQYF.

The genes are TRBV6-1 and TRBJ1-6; 7 nucleotides match TRBD1. V was pared by 1 base and J by 6 bases, with 6 bases of the junction left unmatched. The CDR3 contains 16 residues. Germline V gene lookup returns CDR1 MNHNS and CDR2 SASEGT. The CDR3 bases are TGTGCCAGCAGTGAAGTCCTGGGACAGATTAATTCACCCCTCCACTTT. Translated, it gives CASSEVLGQINSPLHF.

This clone was seen once. CDR3 in DNA: TGTGCCAGCAGTAAGCCGGGACAGGGTGTAAGCTCCTACAATGAGCAGTTCTTC. Translating gives CASSKPGQGVSSYNEQFF. J is TRBJ2-1 and V is TRBV6-2 or TRBV6-3, with 9 bases lining up with TRBD1. The V gene's germline CDR1 is MNHEY and CDR2 SVGEGT. The V and J ends lost 5 bases and 0 bases, in that order; junction bases with no gene match: 11. The CDR3 runs to 18 residues.

The CDR3 here is CASSEVGTDPYEQYF. The CDR3 DNA sequence: TGTGCCAGCAGTGAAGTGGGGACGGACCCTTACGAGCAGTACTTC. The V gene is TRBV6-1, the J gene TRBJ2-7; D tentatively reads TRBD1 or TRBD2 (5 bases each). Per germline, CDR1 MNHNS and CDR2 SASEGT. This CDR3 is 15 amino acids long. V was clipped by 1 base and J by 4 bases, with 14 bases between them.

The chain links TRBV12-3 or TRBV12-4 to TRBJ1-2; the match to TRBD1 covers 8 bases. There are 12 residues in the CDR3. Trimming removed 6 bases from V and 4 bases from J; junction bases left unmatched: 1. The CDR3 DNA sequence: TGTGCCAGCAGGGGGACAGGCTATGGCTACACCTTC. Its protein product is CASRGTGYGYTF.

In this sample, this clone turned up once. The chain links TRBV18 to TRBJ1-5; D call uncertain. Per the germline V gene, CDR1 is KGHSH and CDR2 is LQKENI. Trimming took off 3 bases at V and 9 bases at J, with 12 bases between the two ends. The CDR3 covers 13 residues. The CDR3 DNA sequence: TGTGCCAGCTCACCGGGCACCTTAGCGCCCCAGCATTTT. It translates to CASSPGTLAPQHF. Full variable domain (rest looked up from reference TRBV18 and TRBJ1-5): NAGVMQNPRHLVRRRGQEARLRCSPMKGHSHVYWYRQLPEEGLKFMVYLQKENIIDESGMPKERFSAEFPKEGPSILRIQQVVRGDSAAYFCASSPGTLAPQHFGDGTRLSIL.

The CDR3 DNA reads TGTGCCAGCAGCGACGGACTAGCGGGGGAAGAGACCCAGTACTTC. Its protein is CASSDGLAGEETQYF. The gene calls are TRBV7-2 and TRBJ2-5; the match to TRBD2 covers 13 bases. CDR1 SGHTA and CDR2 FQGNSA come from the germline V gene. J gave up 3 bases and V 5 bases, and 3 bases lay outside the gene matches. The CDR3 length is 15 residues.

The rearrangement uses TRBV12-3 or TRBV12-4 and TRBJ2-7; perhaps TRBD2 as D (5 bases). V was trimmed by 0 bases and J by 9 bases, leaving 12 bases between them. This CDR3 region has 13 residues. CDR3 DNA: TGTGCCAGCAGTTTAGCGCCGGGATCCGGGCAGTACTTC. It codes for CASSLAPGSGQYF.

The V gene is TRBV15, the J gene TRBJ2-1; D is unresolved. Germline loops: CDR1 LNHNV, CDR2 YYDKDF (reference sequence). The CDR3 is made up of 13 amino acids. Trimming shortened V by 3 bases and J by 9 bases, and 12 bases separated the two germline ends. The CDR3 loop is CATSRGSESEQFF. CDR3 in DNA: TGTGCCACCAGCAGGGGTTCCGAGAGTGAGCAGTTCTTC.

The chain recombines TRBV28 with TRBJ1-5, with a possible D match to TRBD1 (5 bases). The germline CDR1 and CDR2 sequences are MDHEN and SYDVKM. Trimming removed 5 bases from V and 4 bases from J, with 15 bases in between. This CDR3 is 15 amino acids long. The CDR3 region is CASSISGTSNQPQHF. For the CDR3, the DNA is TGTGCCAGCAGTATTTCCGGGACGTCGAATCAGCCCCAGCATTTT.

This chain joins TRBV12-3 or TRBV12-4 and TRBJ2-7; possible D gene TRBD1, 5 bases. This CDR3 contains 13 residues. Trimming stripped 6 bases from V and 3 bases from J, with 12 bases between. CDR3 residues: CASRRSGNYEQYF. CDR3 bases: TGTGCCAGCAGAAGGTCAGGGAACTACGAGCAGTACTTC.

The gene calls are TRBV4-1 and TRBJ1-6; D is possibly TRBD1 (6 bases). The CDR3 spans 16 residues. Trimming took off 0 bases at V and 5 bases at J, with 11 bases between the two ends. Germline V CDR1 and CDR2: MGHRA, YSYEKL. The DNA of the CDR3 is TGCGCCAGCAGCCAAGATTCATCAGGGGATAATTCACCCCTCCACTTT. This encodes CASSQDSSGDNSPLHF.

The J gene is TRBJ2-1, the V gene TRBV9, with D unresolved. This CDR3 comprises 13 residues. Per the germline V gene, CDR1 is SGDLS and CDR2 is YYNGEE. Trimming took 0 bases from V and 7 from J, leaving 8 bases between them. CDR3 bases: TGTGCCAGCAGCGTAGGGTGGAAAAATGAGCAGTTCTTC. Translating gives CASSVGWKNEQFF.

The chain employs TRBV5-6 and TRBJ2-3; 8 nucleotides line up with TRBD1. V was pared by 5 bases and J by 2 bases, with 4 bases of the junction left unmatched. CDR3 size: 14 residues. The germline V gene encodes CDR1 SGHDT and CDR2 YYEEEE. The CDR3 sequence: CASSTGGPTDTQYF. CDR3 DNA sequence: TGTGCCAGCAGTACAGGGGGACCCACAGATACGCAGTATTTT.

The chain couples TRBV7-9 to TRBJ1-2; 8 nucleotides line up with TRBD1. J lost 6 bases, V lost 2 bases, and 5 bases had no gene match. In germline, CDR1 is SEHNR, CDR2 FQNEAQ (reference sequence). The CDR3 has 14 residues. CDR3 region: CASSLIGQGDGYTF. As DNA, the CDR3 is TGTGCCAGCAGCTTAATAGGACAGGGCGATGGCTACACCTTC.